These 24 T cell receptor beta chains originate from one sample sequenced in a study of regulatory T cells in long-lasting Graves disease. Sequencing libraries for TCR beta were prepared with iRepertoire HTBI primers and Arm-PCR of CDR3 regions. TCRdb itself ran the multiplex PCR reads through MiXCR, one entry per CDR3 protein. The repertoire includes 530,000 or so distinct CDR3 sequences, about 15% of them detected once, and around 13% sits in the top ten. Time point denoted: newly diagnosed GD, antithyroid drugs for less than 3 months. After RNA was extracted from PBMCs, the TCR library was made from it. The sample was also reused in another study, on T cells in Graves' hyperthyroidism and ophthalmopathy.

This sample comprised peripheral blood mononuclear cells (PBMCs), obtained at new diagnosis, from a patient treated with antithyroid drugs. The receptors stem from a man younger than 35 with Graves disease.

The genes are TRBV6-5 and TRBJ2-1; TRBD2 might be the D (5 bases). V lost 2 bases, J lost 0 bases, and 8 bases lay in between. The CDR3 totals 15 residues. The germline V gene has CDR1 MNHEY and CDR2 SVGAGI. Here the CDR3 DNA reads TGTGCCAGCAGTTACGGGGAGAGCTCCTACAATGAGCAGTTCTTC. This translates into CASSYGESSYNEQFF.

This clonotype was detected a few times. This sequence joins TRBV25-1 and TRBJ2-7, with unresolved D. CDR3 length: 13 amino acids. V was clipped by 8 bases and J by 3 bases, with 14 bases between them. Germline CDR1 reads MGHDK; CDR2 reads SYGVNS. The CDR3 DNA sequence: TGTGCCAGCGTATCGGTTTTAAGCTACGAGCAGTACTTC. Its translation is CASVSVLSYEQYF.

This clonotype was seen repeatedly, ten times or more. V is TRBV30 and J is TRBJ1-5; D unresolved. The CDR3 consists of 15 residues. V was shortened by 0 bases and J by 2 bases, with 11 bases between the two germline ends. From germline, CDR1 is GTSNPN and CDR2 SVGIG (reference sequence). This chain's CDR3 is CAWSVGGNGNQPQHF. CDR3 bases: TGTGCCTGGAGTGTTGGAGGGAACGGCAATCAGCCCCAGCATTTT.

At least ten counts were recorded for this clonotype. This rearrangement joins TRBV2 to TRBJ1-6, with TRBD1 matching 8 bases. Germline assignment: CDR1 SNHLY and CDR2 FYNNEI. Trimming removed 8 bases from V and 8 bases from J; junction bases left unmatched: 11. The CDR3 has 15 residues. The CDR3 is CASQQRTGLDSPLHF. The CDR3 nucleotides read TGTGCCAGCCAACAAAGGACAGGGCTTGATTCACCCCTCCACTTT. Drawing the rest from reference TRBV2 and TRBJ1-6, the complete variable domain is EPEVTQTPSHQVTQMGQEVILRCVPISNHLYFYWYRQILGQKVEFLVSFYNNEISEKSEIFDDQFSVERPDGSNFTLKIRSTKLEDSAMYFCASQQRTGLDSPLHFGNGTRLTVT.

This clonotype was seen ten or more times. The chain joins TRBV5-1 to TRBJ2-7; perhaps TRBD1 as D (5 bases). This CDR3 spans 14 amino acids. Germline CDR1 reads SGHRS; CDR2 reads YFSETQ. V lost 3 bases and J 1 base, leaving 11 bases between the germline ends. DNA for the CDR3: TGCGCCAGCAGCTCCACGACAGAGTCCTACGAGCAGTACTTC. Its translation: CASSSTTESYEQYF.

Only a few counts were recorded for this clonotype. The V gene is TRBV5-6, the J gene TRBJ2-3, with 7 bases fitting TRBD2. CDR1 and CDR2 from the germline V gene are SGHDT and YYEEEE. The CDR3 loop spans 16 amino acids. Trimming took 0 bases from V and 1 from J; bases not matched to a gene: 5. The CDR3 nucleotides read TGTGCCAGCAGCTTGGCCGAGCGGGAAGGCACAGATACGCAGTATTTT. This codes for CASSLAEREGTDTQYF.

V gene TRBV19 combines with J gene TRBJ1-1, with a weak D call TRBD1 (5 bases). Germline lookup yields CDR1 LNHDA and CDR2 SQIVND (reference sequence). CDR3 length: 14 residues. The V end was cut by 3 bases, the J end by 10 bases, with 18 bases between. CDR3 protein: CASSIHRDSERAFF. CDR3 in DNA: TGTGCCAGTAGTATTCACCGGGACTCAGAGAGAGCTTTCTTT.

In its sample, this clonotype was seen many times. The rearrangement uses TRBV28 and TRBJ2-1, with 7 bases aligning to TRBD2. The CDR3 totals 17 residues. V shed 3 bases and J 0 bases; nucleotides not matched to a gene: 8. CDR1 and CDR2 from the germline V gene are MDHEN and SYDVKM. This CDR3 reads CASSFDWEGHSYNEQFF. The DNA of the CDR3 is TGTGCCAGCAGTTTTGATTGGGAGGGGCACTCCTACAATGAGCAGTTCTTC.

This clonotype appeared a few times. This chain links TRBV7-9 with TRBJ1-6; 7 bases are a match to TRBD1. The germline V gene has CDR1 SEHNR and CDR2 FQNEAQ (reference sequence). After removal of 5 bases from V and 8 bases from J, the junction contained 9 bases not matched to a gene. The CDR3 has 15 amino acids. The CDR3 DNA reads as TGTGCCAGCAGCAAACCCGGGACAGAGGATTCACCCCTCCACTTT. Its translation is CASSKPGTEDSPLHF.

In its sample, this clonotype was seen a few times. The chain has TRBV20-1 and TRBJ1-2; D unresolved. The V end lost 3 bases, the J end lost 1 base, and 12 bases lay between the germline ends. Germline CDR1 reads DFQATT; CDR2 reads SNEGSKA (reference sequence). This CDR3 has 14 residues. DNA for the CDR3: TGCAGTGCTAGGGAAATAACTTTTAACTATGGCTACACCTTC. Its translation is CSAREITFNYGYTF.

This clonotype was observed a handful of times. V usage is TRBV7-3 and J usage is TRBJ2-2; D may be TRBD1 (6 bases). V was clipped by 4 bases and J by 0 bases, with 18 bases between them. CDR1 is SGHTA, CDR2 FQGTGA, per germline. The CDR3 has 18 amino acids. The CDR3, as DNA: TGTGCCAGCAGCTCCTCGCTACCGGGACACTCGAACACCGGGGAGCTGTTTTTT. As protein: CASSSSLPGHSNTGELFF.

This clonotype has a count of ten or more. The chain uses TRBV11-2 and TRBJ2-3, with TRBD1 matching 10 bases. Trimming cost V 4 bases and J 14 bases; bases outside gene matches: 15. This CDR3 has 15 amino acids. Germline V gene lookup returns CDR1 SGHAT and CDR2 FQNNGV. CDR3 loop: CASSSRQGATWVPYF. For the CDR3, the DNA is TGTGCCAGCAGCTCGCGACAGGGGGCAACGTGGGTCCCGTATTTT.

This chain links TRBV30 with TRBJ1-4; 8 bases align to TRBD1. CDR1 is GTSNPN, CDR2 SVGIG, per germline (reference sequence). J lost 8 bases, V lost 5 bases, and 13 bases had no gene match. CDR3 length equals 15 residues. The CDR3 is CAWGEAGGLGEKLFF. CDR3 DNA sequence: TGTGCCTGGGGTGAGGCAGGGGGCCTGGGAGAAAAACTGTTTTTT.

The table lists this clonotype with many counts. This sequence joins TRBV18 and TRBJ2-1; 7 nucleotides match TRBD1. Germline lookup yields CDR1 KGHSH and CDR2 LQKENI. The trim removed 5 bases at V and 0 bases at J, leaving 4 bases unmatched. This CDR3 is built from 15 residues. As DNA, the CDR3 is TGTGCCAGCTCAGTACAGGGGAGCTCCTACAATGAGCAGTTCTTC. Encoded protein: CASSVQGSSYNEQFF.

The V call is TRBV4-1, the J call TRBJ1-5; perhaps TRBD1 as D (5 bases). The CDR3 contains 16 residues. The germline V gene encodes CDR1 MGHRA and CDR2 YSYEKL. V was trimmed by 3 bases and J by 1 base, leaving 13 bases between them. CDR3 DNA sequence: TGCGCCAGCAGCCAGCAACCGACAGCGAGCAATCAGCCCCAGCATTTT. Protein: CASSQQPTASNQPQHF.

This clonotype was observed many times. The J gene is TRBJ2-3, the V gene TRBV20-1; D is possibly TRBD1 or TRBD2 (6 bases each). V lost 1 base, J lost 2 bases, and 19 bases lay in between. CDR1 is DFQATT, CDR2 SNEGSKA, per germline (reference sequence). CDR3 length: 17 amino acids. The CDR3 DNA follows: TGCAGTGCTAGAGGCCAATGGGGGCCTAGCGCCACAGATACGCAGTATTTT. Protein: CSARGQWGPSATDTQYF.

This clonotype appeared a few times. This rearrangement joins TRBV3-1 to TRBJ2-7; D is perhaps TRBD2 (5 bases). V lost 4 bases and J 5 bases, leaving 18 bases between the germline ends. CDR1 is LGHDT, CDR2 YNNKEL, per germline (reference sequence). The CDR3 extends over 15 amino acids. This chain's CDR3 is CASSPYVGVTNEQYF. CDR3 nucleotides: TGTGCCAGCAGCCCGTACGTGGGAGTTACAAACGAGCAGTACTTC.

The chain carries TRBV7-2 and TRBJ1-1; possible D gene TRBD1, 5 bases. This CDR3 spans 14 amino acids. Germline V gene sequence: CDR1 SGHTA, CDR2 FQGNSA. V was pared by 4 bases and J by 7 bases, with 16 bases between. The DNA for the CDR3 is TGTGCCAGCAGCTCCTCATCCCGGGGCGGTGAAGCTTTCTTT. It yields the protein CASSSSSRGGEAFF.

This chain joins TRBV11-3 and TRBJ2-3, with 9 bases aligning to TRBD2. Germline-derived CDR1 and CDR2 are SGHNT and YENEEA. Losses at the gene ends were 5 bases for V and 5 bases for J; bases not matched to a gene: 8. This CDR3 spans 15 amino acids. The CDR3 loop reads CASSPGGRGGDTQYF. The CDR3 bases are TGTGCCAGCAGCCCAGGCGGGAGGGGCGGAGATACGCAGTATTTT.

The rearrangement joins TRBV18 to TRBJ1-5; D is unclear. V shed 7 bases and J shed 3 bases, with 10 bases lying between them. Germline CDR1 is KGHSH and CDR2 is LQKENI. The CDR3 loop spans 13 amino acids. This chain's CDR3 is CASCLGSNQPQHF. The CDR3 DNA is TGTGCCAGCTGCCTCGGGTCCAATCAGCCCCAGCATTTT.

This clonotype occurred a few times. The V and J genes are TRBV20-1 and TRBJ2-7; TRBD2 might be the D (6 bases). V was clipped by 4 bases and J by 3 bases, with 13 bases between them. Per germline, CDR1 DFQATT and CDR2 SNEGSKA (reference sequence). The CDR3 extends over 13 amino acids. The CDR3 sequence: CSANDISGYEQYF. The DNA of the CDR3 is TGCAGTGCTAACGACATTAGCGGCTACGAGCAGTACTTC.

Notes on this clonotype: Sequence at one end of the junction differs from germline and may be a read error. The CDR3 nucleotides are TGTGCCAGCAGCCTGGGACAGGTCCTTCCCGGGGAGCTGTTTTTT. As protein: CASSLGQVLPGELFF. This sequence joins TRBV5-1 and TRBJ2-2; 8 positions match TRBD1. The CDR3 extends over 15 amino acids. Germline values: CDR1 SGHRS, CDR2 YFSETQ. Based on the CDR3 plus reference TRBV5-1 and TRBJ2-2, the full variable domain is KAGVTQTPRYLIKTRGQQVTLSCSPISGHRSVSWYQQTPGQGLQFLFEYFSETQRNKGNFPGRFSGRQFSNSRSEMNVSTLELGDSALYLCASSLGQVLPGELFFGEGSRLTVL.

This clonotype was recorded at least ten times. The gene calls are TRBV2 and TRBJ2-5; D ambiguous. This CDR3 has 13 amino acids. V gave up 3 bases and J gave up 4 bases, with 9 bases separating them. The germline V gene has CDR1 SNHLY and CDR2 FYNNEI. The chain's CDR3 is CASSELPGETQYF. The CDR3 region has the DNA TGTGCCAGCAGTGAGCTGCCGGGAGAGACCCAGTACTTC.

The CDR3: CASSPRQVRRTNEKLFF. The CDR3 region has the DNA TGTGCCAGCAGCCCCAGACAGGTTCGGAGAACTAATGAAAAACTGTTTTTT. This chain uses TRBV11-2 with TRBJ1-4; maybe TRBD1 (6 bases). The CDR3 spans 17 residues. Trimming stripped 5 bases from V and 1 base from J, with 17 bases between. Germline assignment: CDR1 SGHAT and CDR2 FQNNGV.